The rows below give T cell receptor beta chains drawn from one sample of a study of blood T cell repertoires in COVID-19. Clones were read by immunoSEQ multiplex PCR, and TCRdb kept only the in-frame ones, dropping some. The data contain about 90,000 clones, approximately 80% of them singletons. The source material was peripheral blood. These receptors were collected from a woman between 65 and 79 years old with active or convalescent COVID-19. CDR3s include the opening cysteine and the closing phenylalanine or tryptophan. Fields, in order: D gene, V gene, J gene, clone size, CDR3 DNA, CDR3 protein. A D gene is named only where the DNA matches it firmly. Clone size is stated in some rows and not others, as once, few, many or a class when expanded.

d_gene: -; v_gene: TRBV19; j_gene: TRBJ2-5; abundance: -; CDR3nt: TGTGCCAGTAGCCCGTGGAGGGAATCGGAGACCCAGTACTTC; CDR3aa: CASSPWRESETQYF
d_gene: -; v_gene: TRBV4-3; j_gene: TRBJ2-2; abundance: few; CDR3nt: TGCGCCAGCAGCCGGGCCAGGGGTAGCACCGGGGAGCTGTTTTTT; CDR3aa: CASSRARGSTGELFF
d_gene: TRBD1; v_gene: TRBV29-1; j_gene: TRBJ2-7; abundance: -; CDR3nt: TGCAGCGTTGCTAGGTCAGGGGGACCCTACGAGCAGTACTTC; CDR3aa: CSVARSGGPYEQYF
d_gene: -; v_gene: TRBV28; j_gene: TRBJ2-7; abundance: few; CDR3nt: TGTGCCACCCTACGGGGCGCGGGGACCTCCTACGAGCAGTACTTC; CDR3aa: CATLRGAGTSYEQYF
d_gene: -; v_gene: TRBV7-8; j_gene: TRBJ1-3; abundance: -; CDR3nt: TGTGCCAGCAGTACCGGGGGGACTGGAAACACCATATATTTT; CDR3aa: CASSTGGTGNTIYF
d_gene: TRBD1; v_gene: TRBV9; j_gene: TRBJ1-2; abundance: -; CDR3nt: TGTGCCAGCAGCTTAGACGACAGGGAGAGCTATGGCTACACCTTC; CDR3aa: CASSLDDRESYGYTF
d_gene: TRBD2; v_gene: TRBV3-1/TRBV3-2; j_gene: TRBJ2-1; abundance: -; CDR3nt: TGTGCCAGCAGCTACCGAACGGGACTAGCGGGGGGGAATAATGAGCAGTTCTTC; CDR3aa: CASSYRTGLAGGNNEQFF
d_gene: -; v_gene: TRBV6-5; j_gene: TRBJ2-6; abundance: -; CDR3nt: TGTGCCTCGCAGGCATTCTCTGGGGCCAACGTCCTGACTTTC; CDR3aa: CASQAFSGANVLTF
d_gene: -; v_gene: TRBV3-1/TRBV3-2; j_gene: TRBJ1-6; abundance: -; CDR3nt: TGTGCCAGCAGCCAAGGGACAGCTAATACTAATTCACCCCTCCACTTT; CDR3aa: CASSQGTANTNSPLHF
d_gene: -; v_gene: TRBV4-1; j_gene: TRBJ1-4; abundance: -; CDR3nt: TGCGCCAGCAGCCAAGATACGCCGGACACCCAAAAACTGTTTTTT; CDR3aa: CASSQDTPDTQKLFF
d_gene: TRBD1; v_gene: TRBV9; j_gene: TRBJ2-3; abundance: -; CDR3nt: TGTGCCAGCAGCGCAATGGGACAGGGGTATTTAGATACGCAGTATTTT; CDR3aa: CASSAMGQGYLDTQYF
d_gene: TRBD2; v_gene: TRBV7-2; j_gene: TRBJ2-5; abundance: -; CDR3nt: TGTGCCAGCAGACAAAGCGGGGGGCAAGTTCGAGGAATTCGAGAGACCCAGTACTTC; CDR3aa: CASRQSGGQVRGIRETQYF
d_gene: -; v_gene: TRBV15; j_gene: TRBJ1-6; abundance: -; CDR3nt: TGTGCCACCAGCGGGAGCTCCTATAATTCACCCCTCCACTTT; CDR3aa: CATSGSSYNSPLHF
d_gene: -; v_gene: TRBV7-9; j_gene: TRBJ1-3; abundance: -; CDR3nt: TGTGCCAGCAGCTTAGCGGGCCGGGAGGGGCGCGGAAACACCATATATTTT; CDR3aa: CASSLAGREGRGNTIYF
d_gene: -; v_gene: TRBV4-3; j_gene: TRBJ1-3; abundance: -; CDR3nt: TGCGCCAGCAGCCAGGCTAAGACAGGAAGCTCTGGAAACACCATATATTTT; CDR3aa: CASSQAKTGSSGNTIYF
d_gene: -; v_gene: TRBV18; j_gene: TRBJ2-7; abundance: -; CDR3nt: TGTGCCAGCTCACCCATGGGACTGAGCGGCCCCTACGAGCAGTACTTC; CDR3aa: CASSPMGLSGPYEQYF
d_gene: -; v_gene: TRBV18; j_gene: TRBJ1-4; abundance: -; CDR3nt: TGTGCCAGCTCACCAGGGGCGGAGAATGAAAAACTGTTTTTT; CDR3aa: CASSPGAENEKLFF
d_gene: -; v_gene: TRBV7-9; j_gene: TRBJ1-4; abundance: -; CDR3nt: TGTGCCAGCAGCCGGGGAATGGGAGAAAAACTGTTTTTT; CDR3aa: CASSRGMGEKLFF
d_gene: TRBD1; v_gene: TRBV28; j_gene: TRBJ1-6; abundance: once; CDR3nt: TGTGCCAGCAGGACGGGACAGGGCTATAATTCACCCCTCCACTTT; CDR3aa: CASRTGQGYNSPLHF
d_gene: -; v_gene: TRBV11-2; j_gene: TRBJ2-3; abundance: few; CDR3nt: TGTGCCAGCAGGGCCCCGGGTTGGCAGTATTTT; CDR3aa: CASRAPGWQYF
d_gene: -; v_gene: TRBV6-5; j_gene: TRBJ1-6; abundance: -; CDR3nt: TGTGCCAGCACCACAGCGGCTAATTCACCCCTCCACTTT; CDR3aa: CASTTAANSPLHF
d_gene: TRBD2; v_gene: TRBV2; j_gene: TRBJ2-1; abundance: -; CDR3nt: TGTGCCAGCAGTGATCTGGGACTAGCCGCCAATGAGCAGTTCTTC; CDR3aa: CASSDLGLAANEQFF
d_gene: -; v_gene: TRBV16; j_gene: TRBJ1-1; abundance: -; CDR3nt: TGTGCCAGCAGCCGGGTACGGGACACTGAAGCTTTCTTT; CDR3aa: CASSRVRDTEAFF
d_gene: -; v_gene: TRBV15; j_gene: TRBJ1-6; abundance: -; CDR3nt: TGTGCCACCAGCAGAGGTCGGCAGAGGAATTCACCCCTCCACTTT; CDR3aa: CATSRGRQRNSPLHF
d_gene: -; v_gene: TRBV6-5; j_gene: TRBJ1-1; abundance: -; CDR3nt: TGTGCCACCCTCCCAGGATTGTTCACTGAAGCTTTCTTT; CDR3aa: CATLPGLFTEAFF
d_gene: -; v_gene: TRBV28; j_gene: TRBJ2-7; abundance: -; CDR3nt: TGTGCCAGCAGTTTAGGGCGCTCCTACGAGCAGTACTTC; CDR3aa: CASSLGRSYEQYF
d_gene: -; v_gene: TRBV7-9; j_gene: TRBJ2-7; abundance: -; CDR3nt: TGTGCCAGCAGCAGGGGACTCGATTCCTACGAGCAGTACTTC; CDR3aa: CASSRGLDSYEQYF
d_gene: TRBD1; v_gene: TRBV7-2; j_gene: TRBJ1-3; abundance: -; CDR3nt: TGTGCCAGCAGCTTAATTCGACAGGGTCAGGGAAGAGGTGGAAACACCATATATTTT; CDR3aa: CASSLIRQGQGRGGNTIYF
d_gene: TRBD1; v_gene: TRBV4-1; j_gene: TRBJ2-2; abundance: -; CDR3nt: TGCGCCAGCAGCCAAGGCCGGACAGGGAGAGCCGGGGAGCTGTTTTTT; CDR3aa: CASSQGRTGRAGELFF
d_gene: TRBD1; v_gene: TRBV29-1; j_gene: TRBJ1-2; abundance: -; CDR3nt: TGCAGCGTTCCGACAGGGAATAATCGTGGCTACACCTTC; CDR3aa: CSVPTGNNRGYTF
d_gene: TRBD2; v_gene: TRBV7-2; j_gene: TRBJ2-2; abundance: -; CDR3nt: TGTGCCAGCAGCACTGTACCTCCCGGGGGGGCGAACACCGGGGAGCTGTTTTTT; CDR3aa: CASSTVPPGGANTGELFF
d_gene: TRBD1; v_gene: TRBV18; j_gene: TRBJ2-5; abundance: -; CDR3nt: TGTGCCAGCTCACCTTCGACAGGGGTAGTGGAGACCCAGTACTTC; CDR3aa: CASSPSTGVVETQYF
d_gene: -; v_gene: TRBV11-2; j_gene: TRBJ2-2; abundance: -; CDR3nt: TGTGCCAGCAGCTTAGGTTTCGGAGCCGGGGAGCTGTTTTTT; CDR3aa: CASSLGFGAGELFF
d_gene: TRBD1; v_gene: TRBV4-3; j_gene: TRBJ2-7; abundance: -; CDR3nt: TGCGCCAGCAGCCAATTGGACAGGGGACGAGAGCAGTACTTC; CDR3aa: CASSQLDRGREQYF
d_gene: -; v_gene: TRBV24-1; j_gene: TRBJ2-2; abundance: -; CDR3nt: TGTGCCACCAGTGATTCAGTCCAGGCGAACACCGGGGAGCTGTTTTTT; CDR3aa: CATSDSVQANTGELFF
d_gene: -; v_gene: TRBV7-2; j_gene: TRBJ2-3; abundance: few; CDR3nt: TGTGCCAGCAGCTCCATTTCGACAGGCCCCGGTGGCGCAGATACGCAGTATTTT; CDR3aa: CASSSISTGPGGADTQYF
d_gene: TRBD1; v_gene: TRBV25-1; j_gene: TRBJ1-5; abundance: -; CDR3nt: TGTGCCAGCAGTGAGTTACAGGGGCGCCCTGCTAGCAATCAGCCCCAGCATTTT; CDR3aa: CASSELQGRPASNQPQHF
d_gene: -; v_gene: TRBV5-1; j_gene: TRBJ1-3; abundance: -; CDR3nt: TGCGCCAGCAGCTTGGCCGGGTACGGAAACACCATATATTTT; CDR3aa: CASSLAGYGNTIYF
d_gene: TRBD1; v_gene: TRBV7-9; j_gene: TRBJ1-6; abundance: -; CDR3nt: TGTGCCAGCAGCTCGGACAGGGAATGGTCACCCCTCCACTTT; CDR3aa: CASSSDREWSPLHF
d_gene: TRBD1; v_gene: TRBV4-2; j_gene: TRBJ1-2; abundance: few; CDR3nt: TGTGCCAGCAGCCCAGGACAGGGCCTCAACCTCTATGGCTACACCTTC; CDR3aa: CASSPGQGLNLYGYTF
d_gene: -; v_gene: TRBV5-1; j_gene: TRBJ1-1; abundance: -; CDR3nt: TGCGCCAGCACCGTTACAGGGAACACTGAAGCTTTCTTT; CDR3aa: CASTVTGNTEAFF
d_gene: -; v_gene: TRBV5-1; j_gene: TRBJ1-1; abundance: -; CDR3nt: TGCGCCAGCAGCCCGGGACAGAACACTGAAGCTTTCTTT; CDR3aa: CASSPGQNTEAFF
d_gene: -; v_gene: TRBV5-1; j_gene: TRBJ2-1; abundance: -; CDR3nt: TGCGCCAGCAGCTCTAGGACTTACGACAATGAGCAGTTCTTC; CDR3aa: CASSSRTYDNEQFF
d_gene: -; v_gene: TRBV10-3; j_gene: TRBJ1-3; abundance: medium-sized; CDR3nt: TGTGCCATCTCAACAGGGACCGAGGGAAACACCATATATTTT; CDR3aa: CAISTGTEGNTIYF
d_gene: -; v_gene: TRBV5-5; j_gene: TRBJ1-1; abundance: -; CDR3nt: TGTGCCAGCAGCCCTAGCAACCGGGGGGAAGCTTTCTTT; CDR3aa: CASSPSNRGEAFF
d_gene: -; v_gene: TRBV10-2; j_gene: TRBJ1-6; abundance: once; CDR3nt: TGCGCCAGCAGCCTTGACAGCTTTGGAGATTCACCCCTCCACTTT; CDR3aa: CASSLDSFGDSPLHF
d_gene: -; v_gene: TRBV5-5; j_gene: TRBJ1-4; abundance: -; CDR3nt: TGTGCCAGCAGCTTGGAAGCAGGATGGGATGAAAAACTGTTTTTT; CDR3aa: CASSLEAGWDEKLFF
d_gene: -; v_gene: TRBV10-3; j_gene: TRBJ1-3; abundance: -; CDR3nt: TGTGCCGCCGCGTCAGGCGTCGGAAACACCATATATTTT; CDR3aa: CAAASGVGNTIYF
d_gene: TRBD1; v_gene: TRBV7-2; j_gene: TRBJ2-7; abundance: -; CDR3nt: TGTGCCAGCAGCCCGGGACAGGGCTGGTACGAGCAGTACTTC; CDR3aa: CASSPGQGWYEQYF
d_gene: -; v_gene: TRBV19; j_gene: TRBJ1-2; abundance: -; CDR3nt: TGTGCCAGTACCCCTAGGCGGGGGCGGGCCGAGGGATATGGCTACACCTTC; CDR3aa: CASTPRRGRAEGYGYTF
d_gene: TRBD1; v_gene: TRBV24-1; j_gene: TRBJ2-2; abundance: -; CDR3nt: TGTGCCACCAGTGAACCTCCGGGACAGGGGTACACCGGGGAGCTGTTTTTT; CDR3aa: CATSEPPGQGYTGELFF
d_gene: TRBD2; v_gene: TRBV10-2; j_gene: TRBJ2-4; abundance: few; CDR3nt: TGCGCCAGCAAGCTAGCGGGGGACGGGGACATTCAGTACTTC; CDR3aa: CASKLAGDGDIQYF
d_gene: -; v_gene: TRBV9; j_gene: TRBJ1-5; abundance: -; CDR3nt: TGTGCCAGCAGCCGACAGGGCAATCAGCCCCAGCATTTT; CDR3aa: CASSRQGNQPQHF
d_gene: TRBD1; v_gene: TRBV18; j_gene: TRBJ2-2; abundance: -; CDR3nt: TGTGCCAGCTCACCATTTTCTACAGGGGCGAACACCGGGGAGCTGTTTTTT; CDR3aa: CASSPFSTGANTGELFF
d_gene: TRBD1; v_gene: TRBV5-6; j_gene: TRBJ1-4; abundance: few; CDR3nt: TGTGCCAGCAGCTTGGCCTTGGCAGGGGGAAATGAAAAACTGTTTTTT; CDR3aa: CASSLALAGGNEKLFF